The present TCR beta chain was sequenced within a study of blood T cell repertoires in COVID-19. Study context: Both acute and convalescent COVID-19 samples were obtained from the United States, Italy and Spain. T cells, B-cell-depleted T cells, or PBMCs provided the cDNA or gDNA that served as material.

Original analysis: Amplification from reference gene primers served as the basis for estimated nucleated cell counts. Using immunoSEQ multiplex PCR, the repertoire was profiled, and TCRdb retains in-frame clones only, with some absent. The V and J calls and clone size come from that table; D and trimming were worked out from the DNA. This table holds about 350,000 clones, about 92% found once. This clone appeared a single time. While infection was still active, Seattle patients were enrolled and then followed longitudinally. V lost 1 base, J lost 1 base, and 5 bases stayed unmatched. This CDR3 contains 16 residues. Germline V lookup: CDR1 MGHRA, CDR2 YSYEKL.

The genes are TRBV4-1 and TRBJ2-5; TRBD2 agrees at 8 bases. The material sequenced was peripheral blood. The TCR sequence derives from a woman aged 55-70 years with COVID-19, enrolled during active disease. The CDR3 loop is CASSQAFSGAQETQYF. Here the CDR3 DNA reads TGCGCCAGCAGCCAAGCCTTTAGCGGGGCCCAAGAGACCCAGTACTTC.